The entry below describes one T cell receptor beta chain. Its antigen is as yet unknown. Looked up from germline, CDR1 is MNHNS and CDR2 is SASEGT. The CDR3 has 15 amino acids. Between the trimmed V and J ends, which lost 0 bases and 5 bases, there was a span of 11 bases. This sample is drawn from a study of blood T cells in healthy people across ages. Study results and caveats: With donor CMV status unknown, expanded clonotype changes were possibly confounded.

Russia was home to the donors, healthy Caucasian individuals aged 6 to 90. Together with a sample-barcoded 5' primer, a J-beta primer mix was included in a second PCR lasting about 6 to 11 cycles. One entry per CDR3 protein results from TCRdb running MiXCR on the 5' RACE reads. The data show approximately 800,000 distinct CDR3 sequences, 30% to 45% seen once. The receptor comes from a man between 18 and 29 years old in good health. Sequenced material: blood. This chain links TRBV6-1 with TRBJ1-5; D not resolved. In DNA, the CDR3 is TGTGCCAGCAGTGAAGCGCTGGACGGTGATCAGCCCCAGCATTTT. This codes for CASSEALDGDQPQHF.